What follows describes a single T cell receptor beta chain. The sample originates from a study of blood T cell repertoires in COVID-19. Turning to the study itself: Whether acute or convalescent, the COVID-19 samples came from the United States, Italy and Spain. From T cells, B-cell-depleted T cells, or PBMCs came the material, which was cDNA or gDNA.

The authors' processing: It was from reference gene primer amplification that nucleated cell counts were estimated. Measured with immunoSEQ multiplex PCR; TCRdb has only the in-frame clones, and not every one. The D gene and trimming were derived from the DNA, and the V and J assignments and clone size from that table. This sample carries approximately 90,000 clones, approximately 75% of them seen once, and the ten largest clones take approximately 14%. Germline CDR1 SGHNT, CDR2 YYREEE (reference sequence). This CDR3 spans 15 amino acids. V lost 3 bases and J lost 5; bases outside the gene matches: 10.

The chain links TRBV5-4 to TRBJ1-1; 7 nucleotides match TRBD1. This receptor was taken from a woman of 80 years or more with acute or convalescent COVID-19. The sample was peripheral blood. CDR3 loop: CASSSAQGGGTEAFF. The DNA for the CDR3 is TGTGCCAGCAGCTCAGCTCAGGGGGGTGGGACTGAAGCTTTCTTT.